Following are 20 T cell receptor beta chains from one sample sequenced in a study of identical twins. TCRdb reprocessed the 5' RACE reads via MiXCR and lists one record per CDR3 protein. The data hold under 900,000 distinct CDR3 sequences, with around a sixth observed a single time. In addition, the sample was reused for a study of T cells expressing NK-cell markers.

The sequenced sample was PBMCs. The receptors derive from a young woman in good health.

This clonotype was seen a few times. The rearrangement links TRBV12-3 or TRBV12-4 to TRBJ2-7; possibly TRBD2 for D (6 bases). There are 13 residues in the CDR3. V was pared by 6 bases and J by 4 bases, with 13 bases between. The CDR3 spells CASSPTRNYEQYF. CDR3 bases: TGTGCCAGCAGCCCGACTAGGAATTACGAGCAGTACTTC.

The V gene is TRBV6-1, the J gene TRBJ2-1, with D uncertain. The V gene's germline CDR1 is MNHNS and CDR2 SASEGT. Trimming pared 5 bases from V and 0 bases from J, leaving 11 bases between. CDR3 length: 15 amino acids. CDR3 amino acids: CASSPSLYSYNEQFF. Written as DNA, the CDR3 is TGTGCCAGCAGTCCTTCTCTTTACTCCTACAATGAGCAGTTCTTC.

CDR3 nucleotides: TGTGCCAGCAGCCGGACAGACACCTACGAGCAGTACTTC. Residues: CASSRTDTYEQYF. The chain has TRBV27 and TRBJ2-7; D perhaps matches TRBD1 (6 bases). CDR3 length equals 13 residues. Trimming removed 6 bases at V and 2 bases at J, with 11 bases between. CDR1 is MNHEY and CDR2 is SMNVEV in the germline V gene (reference sequence).

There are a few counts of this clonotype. The CDR3: CASSYGGRSTEAFF. In DNA form, the CDR3 reads TGTGCCAGCAGTTACGGGGGTAGGAGCACTGAAGCTTTCTTT. This chain links TRBV6-5 with TRBJ1-1, with D possibly matching TRBD1 (5 bases). Germline CDR1 MNHEY, CDR2 SVGAGI. The CDR3 is 14 residues long. Trimming stripped 2 bases from V and 4 bases from J, with 11 bases between.

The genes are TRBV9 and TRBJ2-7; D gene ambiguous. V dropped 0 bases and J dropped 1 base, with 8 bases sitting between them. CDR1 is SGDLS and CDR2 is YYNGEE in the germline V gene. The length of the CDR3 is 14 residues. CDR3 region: CASSVAMGSYEQYF. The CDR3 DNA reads TGTGCCAGCAGCGTAGCAATGGGATCCTACGAGCAGTACTTC.

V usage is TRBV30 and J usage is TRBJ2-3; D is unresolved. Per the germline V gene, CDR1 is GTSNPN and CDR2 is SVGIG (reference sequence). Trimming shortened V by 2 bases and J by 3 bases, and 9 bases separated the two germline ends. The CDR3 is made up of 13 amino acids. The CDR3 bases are TGTGCCTGGAGTTTAAAGGGAACAGATACGCAGTATTTT. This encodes CAWSLKGTDTQYF.

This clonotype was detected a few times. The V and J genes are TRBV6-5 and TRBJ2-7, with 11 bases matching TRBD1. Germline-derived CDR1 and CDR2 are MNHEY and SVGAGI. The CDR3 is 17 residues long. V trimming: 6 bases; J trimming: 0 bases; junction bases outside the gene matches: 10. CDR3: CASRYTAGTGGSYEQYF. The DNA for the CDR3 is TGTGCCAGCAGATATACCGCCGGGACAGGGGGCTCCTACGAGCAGTACTTC.

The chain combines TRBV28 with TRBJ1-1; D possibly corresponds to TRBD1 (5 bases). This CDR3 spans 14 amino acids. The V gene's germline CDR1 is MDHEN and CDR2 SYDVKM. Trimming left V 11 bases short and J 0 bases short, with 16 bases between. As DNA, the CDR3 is TGTGCCTCCCAGCCTGGGACGGTGAACACTGAAGCTTTCTTT. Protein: CASQPGTVNTEAFF.

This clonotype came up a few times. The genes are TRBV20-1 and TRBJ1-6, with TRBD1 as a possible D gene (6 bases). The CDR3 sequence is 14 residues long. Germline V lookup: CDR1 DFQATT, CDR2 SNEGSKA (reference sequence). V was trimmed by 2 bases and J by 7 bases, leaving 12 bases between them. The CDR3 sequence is CSARFQGSNSPLHF. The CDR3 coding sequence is TGCAGTGCTAGATTCCAGGGGAGCAATTCACCCCTCCACTTT.

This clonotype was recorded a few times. DNA of the CDR3: TGCAGTGCTGTCGGGGCGGGGCCCGGCTACACCTTC. It is translated as CSAVGAGPGYTF. The genes are TRBV20-1 and TRBJ1-2; weak D call: TRBD1 (5 bases). CDR3 length: 12 residues. V was shortened by 5 bases and J by 8 bases, with 15 bases between the two germline ends. In germline, CDR1 is DFQATT, CDR2 SNEGSKA (reference sequence).

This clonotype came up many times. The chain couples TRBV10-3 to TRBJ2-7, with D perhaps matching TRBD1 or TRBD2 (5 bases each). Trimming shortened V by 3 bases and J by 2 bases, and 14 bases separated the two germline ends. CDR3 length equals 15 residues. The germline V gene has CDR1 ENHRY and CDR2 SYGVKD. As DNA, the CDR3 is TGTGCCATCAGTGAAGGTGAGGGGAACACCTACGAGCAGTACTTC. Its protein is CAISEGEGNTYEQYF.

CDR3 bases: TGTGCCAGCAGCTCAGGACTAGCCTACAATGAGCAGTTCTTC. Encoded protein: CASSSGLAYNEQFF. The V call is TRBV5-5, the J call TRBJ2-1, with TRBD2 matching 7 bases. There are 14 residues in the CDR3. CDR1 is SGHKS and CDR2 is YYEKEE in the germline V gene (reference sequence). Trimming removed 3 bases from V and 2 bases from J; junction bases left unmatched: 2.

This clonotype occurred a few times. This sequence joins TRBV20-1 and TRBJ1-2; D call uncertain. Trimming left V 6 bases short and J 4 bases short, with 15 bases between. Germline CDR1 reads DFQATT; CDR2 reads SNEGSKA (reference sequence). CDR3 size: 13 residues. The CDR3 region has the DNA TGCAGTGCCGGGGAGCTATCCTCCTATGGCTACACCTTC. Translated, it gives CSAGELSSYGYTF.

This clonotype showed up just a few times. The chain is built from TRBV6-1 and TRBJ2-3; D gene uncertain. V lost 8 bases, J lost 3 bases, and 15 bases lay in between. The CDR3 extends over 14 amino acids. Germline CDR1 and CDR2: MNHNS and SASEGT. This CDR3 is CASGISVVTDTQYF. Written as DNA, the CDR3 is TGTGCCAGCGGAATAAGCGTCGTAACAGATACGCAGTATTTT.

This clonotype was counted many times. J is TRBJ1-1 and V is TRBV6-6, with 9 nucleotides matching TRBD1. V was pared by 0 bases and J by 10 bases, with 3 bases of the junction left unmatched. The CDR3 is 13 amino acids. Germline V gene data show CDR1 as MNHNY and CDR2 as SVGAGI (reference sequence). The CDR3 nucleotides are TGTGCCAGCAGTTACTCAGGGACAGGGAGAGCTTTCTTT. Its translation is CASSYSGTGRAFF.

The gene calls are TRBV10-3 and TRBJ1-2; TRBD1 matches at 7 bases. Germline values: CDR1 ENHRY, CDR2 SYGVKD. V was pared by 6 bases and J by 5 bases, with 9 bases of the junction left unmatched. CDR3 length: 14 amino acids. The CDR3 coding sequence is TGTGCCATCAGGGACCGGGACAGTTTATATGGCTACACCTTC. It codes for CAIRDRDSLYGYTF.

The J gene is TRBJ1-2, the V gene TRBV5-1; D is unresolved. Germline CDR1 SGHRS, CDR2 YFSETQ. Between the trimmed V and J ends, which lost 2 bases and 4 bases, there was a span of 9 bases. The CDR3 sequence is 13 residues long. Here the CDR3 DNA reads TGCGCCAGCAGCTTATCAGCTTTCTATGGCTACACCTTC. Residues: CASSLSAFYGYTF.

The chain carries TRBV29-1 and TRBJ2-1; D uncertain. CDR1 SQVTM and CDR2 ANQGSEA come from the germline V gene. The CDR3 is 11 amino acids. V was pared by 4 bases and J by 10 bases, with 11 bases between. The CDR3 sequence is CSVAAYGEQFF. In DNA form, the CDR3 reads TGCAGCGTTGCAGCGTACGGGGAGCAGTTCTTC.

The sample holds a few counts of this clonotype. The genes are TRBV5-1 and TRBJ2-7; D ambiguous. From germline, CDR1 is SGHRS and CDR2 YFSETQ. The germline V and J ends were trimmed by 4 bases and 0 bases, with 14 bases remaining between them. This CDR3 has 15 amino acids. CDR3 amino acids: CASSPGYDGSYEQYF. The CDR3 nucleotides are TGCGCCAGCAGCCCCGGGTATGACGGCTCCTACGAGCAGTACTTC.

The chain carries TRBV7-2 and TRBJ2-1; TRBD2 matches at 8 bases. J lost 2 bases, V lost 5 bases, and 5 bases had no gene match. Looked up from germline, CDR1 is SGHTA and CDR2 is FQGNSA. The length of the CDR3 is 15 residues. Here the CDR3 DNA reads TGTGCCAGCAGCCCGGCGACTAGCGCCTACAATGAGCAGTTCTTC. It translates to CASSPATSAYNEQFF.